What follows describes a single T cell receptor beta chain. Antigen: not known. The data stem from a study of beta chain features in type 1 diabetes. Study-level points and caveats: An over-representation of cells with high TCR expression could result from cDNA sequencing. Type 1 diabetes patients showed a moderate but significant shortening of TCRB CDR3s in all four CD4+ subsets. Shorter templates might be favored by PCR, equally in patients and controls.

The investigators reverse transcribed all of the isolated RNA, so they sequenced expressed TCRB transcripts. Only in-frame clones appear in the TCRdb table, and some are missing; sequencing was by immunoSEQ multiplex PCR. This sample has about 700,000 clones; 13% occur once, and the top ten carry 0.02% to 0.025%. The CDR3 contains 15 residues. The germline gives CDR1 SGDLS, CDR2 YYNGEE. Trimming took off 2 bases at V and 1 base at J, with 13 bases between the two ends. Averaging approximately 0.11 L, one heparinised blood draw was given by each donor. The rearrangement joins TRBV9 to TRBJ2-7, with D possibly being TRBD2 (6 bases). Source material: naive CD4+ T cells from blood. The clonotype comes from a man between 18 and 35 years old with type 1 diabetes. The CDR3 reads CASSVSGGGSYEQYF. In DNA, the CDR3 is TGTGCCAGCAGCGTCTCCGGGGGAGGATCCTACGAGCAGTACTTC.